The entry below describes one T cell receptor (beta chain). The entry originates in a study of control samples from healthy donors and cancer patients. Clones were sequenced by immunoSEQ multiplex PCR, and TCRdb holds only the in-frame ones, with some missing. Of some 150,000 clones listed, more than 85% were seen once; the top ten hold around 2.2%. V was cut by 9 bases and J by 6 bases, with 15 bases left in between. The CDR3 covers 13 residues. The germline V gene encodes CDR1 MNHEY and CDR2 SVGAGI. V gene TRBV6-5 combines with J gene TRBJ1-5; a weak D match, TRBD1 (5 bases). This clonotype was obtained from a man over 45 in good health. The sequenced sample consisted of blood. DNA for the CDR3: TGTGCCAGTCGACTCGGGGGAGGTCAGCCCCAGCATTTT. Amino acid sequence: CASRLGGGQPQHF.